Sequencing of this T cell receptor beta chain was carried out in a study of blood T cell repertoires in COVID-19. Overall study context: In each case, the material was cDNA or gDNA derived from T cells, B-cell-depleted T cells, or PBMCs.

The CDR3 sequence is 17 residues long. Germline assignment: CDR1 SGDLS and CDR2 YYNGEE. The V and J ends lost 0 bases and 0 bases, in that order; junction bases with no gene match: 2. In the source study's methods: For nucleated cells, counts were estimated from reference gene primer amplification. The repertoire was sequenced with immunoSEQ multiplex PCR; TCRdb's copy has only in-frame clones and lacks some. V, J and clone size derive from that table, while D and trimming were established from the DNA sequence. The table shows 55,000 to 65,000 clones, with more than 75% occurring only once. The clonotype comes from a human donor in a cohort sampled during active COVID-19. The chain is built from TRBV9 and TRBJ2-1; 11 nucleotides match TRBD1. Sequenced material: peripheral blood. The CDR3 bases are TGTGCCAGCAGCGTAGCTGGGACAGGGGGCTCCTACAATGAGCAGTTCTTC. Translating gives CASSVAGTGGSYNEQFF.